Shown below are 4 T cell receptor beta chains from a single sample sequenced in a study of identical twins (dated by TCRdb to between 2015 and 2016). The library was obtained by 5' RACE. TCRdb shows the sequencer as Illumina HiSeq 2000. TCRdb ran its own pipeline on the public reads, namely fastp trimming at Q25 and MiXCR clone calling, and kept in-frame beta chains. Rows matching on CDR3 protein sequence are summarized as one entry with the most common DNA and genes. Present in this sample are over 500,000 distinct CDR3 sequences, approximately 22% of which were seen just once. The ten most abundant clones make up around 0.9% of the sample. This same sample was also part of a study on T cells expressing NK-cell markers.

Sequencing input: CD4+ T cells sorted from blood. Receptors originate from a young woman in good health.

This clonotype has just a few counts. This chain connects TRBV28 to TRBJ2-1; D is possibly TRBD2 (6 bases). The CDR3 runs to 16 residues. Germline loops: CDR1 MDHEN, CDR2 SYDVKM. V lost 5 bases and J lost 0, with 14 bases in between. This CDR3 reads CASSARGSSSYNEQFF. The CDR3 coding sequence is TGTGCCAGCAGTGCCCGGGGGTCGAGCTCCTACAATGAGCAGTTCTTC.

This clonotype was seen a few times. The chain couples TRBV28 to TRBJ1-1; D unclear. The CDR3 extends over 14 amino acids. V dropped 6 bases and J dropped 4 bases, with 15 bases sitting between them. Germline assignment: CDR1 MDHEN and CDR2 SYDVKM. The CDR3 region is CASRRTVGGTEAFF. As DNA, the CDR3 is TGTGCCAGCAGGAGGACGGTGGGAGGCACTGAAGCTTTCTTT.

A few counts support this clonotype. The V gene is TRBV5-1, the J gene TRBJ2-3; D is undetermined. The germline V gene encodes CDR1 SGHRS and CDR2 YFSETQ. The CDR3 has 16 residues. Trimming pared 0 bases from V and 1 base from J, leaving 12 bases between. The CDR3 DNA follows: TGCGCCAGCAGCTTGGTTGGTTCGGCCCGCACAGATACGCAGTATTTT. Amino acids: CASSLVGSARTDTQYF.

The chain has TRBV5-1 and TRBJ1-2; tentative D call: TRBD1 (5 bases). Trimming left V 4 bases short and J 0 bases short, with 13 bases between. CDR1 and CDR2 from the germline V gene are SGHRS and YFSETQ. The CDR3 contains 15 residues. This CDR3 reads CASSPQGSTNYGYTF. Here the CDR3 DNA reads TGCGCCAGCAGCCCCCAGGGCAGCACTAACTATGGCTACACCTTC.